This is a list of T cell receptor beta chains from one sample in a study of blood T cell repertoires in COVID-19. The table came from immunoSEQ multiplex PCR; TCRdb's copy has only in-frame clones and leaves some out. In the table there are 200,000 or so clones, approximately 91% of which are singletons. The sequenced material came from peripheral blood. Receptor source: a woman aged 55-75 years with acute or convalescent COVID-19. Each CDR3 is given with its conserved first and last residue. A D gene is named only where the DNA matches it firmly. Clone size is shown for a subset of rows, as once, few, many or a class of expanded clone.

NA	TRBJ1-1	NA	TRBV6-6	CASSGQKNTEAFF	TGTGCCAGCAGTGGACAGAAGAACACTGAAGCTTTCTTT
NA	TRBJ1-4	NA	TRBV7-8	CASSLVILREKLFF	TGTGCCAGCAGCTTAGTCATCCTCCGGGAGAAACTGTTTTTT
TRBD1	TRBJ2-7	once	TRBV19	CASSMKGGGDRSYEQYF	TGTGCCAGTAGTATGAAGGGAGGAGGGGACAGGTCCTACGAGCAGTACTTC
NA	TRBJ2-7	NA	TRBV30	CAWSAAYEQYF	TGTGCCTGGAGTGCAGCCTACGAGCAGTACTTC
NA	TRBJ1-3	NA	TRBV29-1	CRETGYGNTIYF	TGCAGAGAAACAGGGTATGGAAACACCATATATTTT
NA	TRBJ1-5	NA	TRBV2	CASSDRQGTGFNQPQHF	TGTGCCAGCAGTGATCGGCAGGGCACAGGTTTCAATCAGCCCCAGCATTTT
TRBD2	TRBJ2-1	NA	TRBV11-2	CASSLAGGTGGNEQFF	TGTGCCAGCAGCTTAGCGGGAGGGACTGGGGGCAATGAGCAGTTCTTC
NA	TRBJ2-1	NA	TRBV7-9	CASSPLGQPSYNEQFF	TGTGCCAGCAGCCCCCTGGGGCAGCCCTCCTACAATGAGCAGTTCTTC
NA	TRBJ1-1	NA	TRBV6-5	CASSSPREAFF	TGTGCCAGCAGTTCCCCCCGTGAAGCTTTCTTT
NA	TRBJ2-4	NA	TRBV9	CASSVTPDSGIQYF	TGTGCCAGCAGCGTAACCCCCGACTCGGGCATTCAGTACTTC
TRBD1	TRBJ1-2	many	TRBV9	CASSVESPSRTGGVRGYTF	TGTGCCAGCAGCGTAGAGAGCCCCAGCCGGACAGGGGGCGTGAGGGGCTACACCTTC
TRBD2	TRBJ2-1	NA	TRBV15	CATSRGRLAAYEQFF	TGTGCCACCAGCAGAGGTAGACTAGCGGCCTATGAGCAGTTCTTC
NA	TRBJ2-4	NA	TRBV11-2	CASSYSSLAKNIQYF	TGTGCCAGCAGCTACAGTTCACTAGCCAAAAACATTCAGTACTTC
NA	TRBJ1-2	NA	TRBV5-1	CASSISTGFYGYTF	TGCGCCAGCAGCATCTCAACAGGGTTCTATGGCTACACCTTC
NA	TRBJ2-7	NA	TRBV5-1	CASSFAGQSYEQYF	TGCGCCAGCAGCTTCGCCGGACAGTCCTACGAGCAGTACTTC
TRBD2	TRBJ2-3	NA	TRBV18	CASSPGTSGGRRDTQYF	TGTGCCAGCTCCCCCGGGACTAGCGGGGGCCGGAGAGATACGCAGTATTTT
TRBD2	TRBJ2-3	NA	TRBV2	CASTGAGGVTDTQYF	TGTGCCAGCACTGGAGCGGGAGGTGTCACAGATACGCAGTATTTT
NA	TRBJ1-5	NA	TRBV29-1	CSVAWGGGNQPQHF	TGCAGCGTTGCTTGGGGGGGCGGCAATCAGCCCCAGCATTTT